The 4 T cell receptor beta chains given below trace back to one sample, sequenced in a study of T cell clonality in common variable immunodeficiency. Only in-frame clones appear in the TCRdb table, and some are missing; sequencing was by immunoSEQ multiplex PCR. Captured here are over 55,000 clones, none seen once; the top ten comprise about 1.5%. Sequencing input: peripheral blood mononuclear cells. The receptors here all came from a person aged 18 to 75 in good health.

The table lists this clone with many counts. The sequence runs out 3 residues before the end of the CDR3; the remainder is reconstructed from the germline J gene. The gene calls are TRBV10-3 and TRBJ2-2, with 7 bases matching TRBD1. Germline CDR1 and CDR2: ENHRY and SYGVKD. This CDR3 comprises 14 residues. Trimming took 5 bases from V and 3 from J; bases not matched to a gene: 3. The CDR3 is CAISWDRDTGELFF. Partial CDR3 DNA: TGTGCCATCAGTTGGGACAGAGACACCGGGGAG.

This clone was seen repeatedly, ten times or more. The read finishes 3 residues shy of the CDR3 end, and the germline J gene is used to complete it. V is TRBV5-1 and J is TRBJ2-3; possibly TRBD1 for D (5 bases). CDR1 and CDR2 (germline): SGHRS, YFSETQ. The ends were cut back, 0 bases at V and 0 bases at J, with 5 bases in the middle. This CDR3 is built from 14 residues. Incomplete CDR3 DNA: TGCGCCAGCAGCTTGGGACAGAGCACAGATACG. Residues: CASSLGQSTDT. The complete CDR3 reads CASSLGQSTDTQYF.

In its sample, this clone was seen many times. The read ends 3 residues early relative to the CDR3; the germline J gene fills the gap. The chain has TRBV9 and TRBJ1-2; D perhaps matches TRBD1 (5 bases). The germline gives CDR1 SGDLS, CDR2 YYNGEE. The V gene lost 3 bases and the J gene lost 4 bases, with 16 bases spanning the gap. The CDR3 length is 15 residues. The sequenced part of the CDR3 DNA is TGTGCCAGCAGCGGATCTTTCGGGGGGGGCTATGGC. It codes for CASSGSFGGGYG. The full CDR3 sequence reads CASSGSFGGGYGYTF.

There are many counts of this clone. The observed sequence ends 3 residues before the CDR3 terminus, with the missing tail filled in from the germline J gene. The V gene is TRBV29-1, the J gene TRBJ1-2, with unresolved D. The CDR3 has 11 residues. With 6 bases removed from V and 4 bases from J, the gap between germline ends came to 9 bases. Per the germline V gene, CDR1 is SQVTM and CDR2 is ANQGSEA. CDR3 DNA (partial): TGCAGCGTAGCGGATAGCTATGGC. Its translation is CSVADSYG. The whole CDR3 region reads CSVADSYGYTF.